The present T cell receptor (beta chain) was sequenced within a study of OX40 agonist ivuxolimab in advanced cancers. Study-level information: Patients receiving dose escalation had hepatocellular carcinoma, melanoma, renal cell or head and neck cancer. Age averaged about 66 years (range roughly 23 to 80), and about 86% were male.

Findings of the study overall: Determination of antigen specificity was not performed for the expanded peripheral T cells.

Measured with immunoSEQ multiplex PCR; TCRdb has only the in-frame clones, and not every one. The sample has just over 60,000 clones, approximately 90% seen once. Germline V lookup: CDR1 LNHDA, CDR2 SQIVND (reference sequence). With 3 bases clipped from V and 2 bases from J, the junction kept 3 bases outside the gene matches. CDR3 size: 15 residues. Samples were taken at baseline and on day 1 of cycles 4 and 7. To note about this clone: As yet, its antigen is unknown.

The TCR originated in an adult with an advanced solid tumor such as melanoma, head and neck, liver or kidney cancer. The chain carries TRBV19 and TRBJ2-3, with TRBD1 matching 9 bases. This specimen was CD4+ or CD8+ T cells sorted from blood, taken in a trial of the OX40 agonist ivuxolimab. The CDR3 sequence is CASSMDRGATDTQYF. DNA of the CDR3: TGTGCCAGTAGTATGGACAGGGGAGCCACAGATACGCAGTATTTT.